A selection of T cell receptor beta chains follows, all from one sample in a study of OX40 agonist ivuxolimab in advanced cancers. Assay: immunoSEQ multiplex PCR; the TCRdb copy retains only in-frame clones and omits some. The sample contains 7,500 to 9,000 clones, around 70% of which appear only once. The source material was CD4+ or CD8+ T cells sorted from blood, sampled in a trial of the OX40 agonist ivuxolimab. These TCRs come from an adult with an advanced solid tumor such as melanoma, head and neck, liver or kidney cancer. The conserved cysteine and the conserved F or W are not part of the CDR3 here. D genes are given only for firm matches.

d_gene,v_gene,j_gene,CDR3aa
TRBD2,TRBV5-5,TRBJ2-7,ASSLGLAGTYEQY
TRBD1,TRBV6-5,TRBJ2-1,ASRSGTDYNEQF
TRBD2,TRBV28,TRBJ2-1,ASSLGLAGGYNEQF
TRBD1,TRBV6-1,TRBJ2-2,ASTGTVNTGELF
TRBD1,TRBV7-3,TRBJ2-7,ASSLEGTGVQYEQY
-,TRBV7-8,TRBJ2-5,ASSLSNTQETQY
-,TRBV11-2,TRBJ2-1,ASSRNGNYNEQF
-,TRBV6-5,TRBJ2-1,ASSYSPGEHNEQF
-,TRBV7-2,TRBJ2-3,ASSLYGGRTDTQY
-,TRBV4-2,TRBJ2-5,ASSQDRETQY
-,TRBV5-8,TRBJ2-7,ASSLVGTYEQY
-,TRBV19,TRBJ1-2,ASSKASFYGYT
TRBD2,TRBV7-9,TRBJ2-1,ASSRKTSGLGNEQF
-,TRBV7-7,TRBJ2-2,ASSFTRTGELF
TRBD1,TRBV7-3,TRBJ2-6,ASSPQGAGANVLT
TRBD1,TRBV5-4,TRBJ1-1,ASSLLDRGTEAF
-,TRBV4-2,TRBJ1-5,ASSPDNNQPQH
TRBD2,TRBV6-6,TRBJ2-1,ASSRLAGVDEQF
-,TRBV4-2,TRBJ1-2,ASSQEPGDYGYT
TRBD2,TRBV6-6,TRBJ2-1,ASSPTSGGYNEQF
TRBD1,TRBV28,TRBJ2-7,ASKDRAHEQY
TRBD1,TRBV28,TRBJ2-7,ASSLSAGGGYEQY
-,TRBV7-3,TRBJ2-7,ASSLIGSAAEQY
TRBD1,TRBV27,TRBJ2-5,ASSPGTGGETQY
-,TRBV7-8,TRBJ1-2,ASSPGPTPTYGYT
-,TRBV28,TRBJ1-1,ASSFGPSGTEAF
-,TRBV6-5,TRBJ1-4,ASSLGGVSNEKLF
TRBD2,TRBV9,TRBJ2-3,ASRASSGEYTDTQY
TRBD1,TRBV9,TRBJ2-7,ASSVGGQVGYEQY
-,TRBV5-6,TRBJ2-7,ASSWGGTYEQY
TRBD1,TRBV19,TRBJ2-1,ASSMTPGQGSYNEQF
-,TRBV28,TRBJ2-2,ANRLGTPSDTGELF
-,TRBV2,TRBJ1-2,ASSENPGPNYGYT
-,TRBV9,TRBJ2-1,ASSRETYNEQF
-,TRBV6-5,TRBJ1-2,ASSGEDYGYT
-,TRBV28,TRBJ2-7,ASSPTAFYEQY
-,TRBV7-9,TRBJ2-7,ASSGQTSSYEQY